The 3 T cell receptor beta chains below were found in one sample sequenced in a study of radiation and T cells in renal cell carcinoma (dated by TCRdb to about 2020). The library came from the immunoSEQ multiplex PCR assay. The clones in this table, taken by TCRdb from immuneACCESS, are in-frame only. Not every clone is retained; where verified, under half of the shortfall comes from an unresolved V gene, and the cause of the rest is unknown. The sample has over 120,000 clones on record, approximately 86% of them singletons. Of the sample, over 15% falls within the top ten clones. The time point label, as the study defines it: blood 4 weeks post-SBRT, at nephrectomy. The sample's treatment or condition, from its label and the paper: 15 Gy SBRT to primary tumor, nephrectomy 4 weeks later. The specimen comprised blood, sampled from a patient whose treatment included radiotherapy and nephrectomy. The receptors stem from a woman aged 45 to 65 with renal cell carcinoma.

This clone came up once. The rearrangement joins TRBV5-4 to TRBJ2-7, with 8 bases lining up with TRBD1. J gave up 3 bases and V 5 bases, and 7 bases lay outside the gene matches. This CDR3 is 14 amino acids long. Germline CDR1 SGHNT, CDR2 YYREEE (reference sequence). Here the CDR3 DNA reads TGTGCCAGCAGAGAAGGACAGGGCGTCTACGAGCAGTACTTC. Its translation: CASREGQGVYEQYF.

The chain combines TRBV10-3 with TRBJ2-2; TRBD1 agrees at 7 bases. V shed 6 bases, J shed 6 bases, and the junction held 4 bases outside the gene matches. Germline CDR1 and CDR2: ENHRY and SYGVKD. This CDR3 has 13 amino acids. In nucleotides, the CDR3 is TGTGCCATCAGGAGGGGGCTGGCCGGGGAGCTGTTTTTT. This translates into CAIRRGLAGELFF.

This chain uses TRBV4-1 with TRBJ2-5; D not certain. Trimming took 1 base from V and 3 from J, leaving 9 bases between them. The CDR3 has 14 amino acids. Germline values: CDR1 MGHRA, CDR2 YSYEKL. For the CDR3, the DNA is TGCGCCAGCAGCCAAGGAGTATACAAAGAGACCCAGTACTTC. This gives the protein CASSQGVYKETQYF.